A single sample is the source of the 17 T cell receptor beta chains below, sequenced in a study of blood T cells in healthy people across ages. Primers used in a second PCR of roughly 6 to 11 cycles were a sample-barcoded 5' primer and a J-beta primer mix. Each CDR3 protein is one row after TCRdb ran MiXCR on the 5' RACE reads. The data contain about 1.8 million distinct CDR3 sequences, around 50% of them seen just once; the ten biggest clones take up around 2.1%. Sequenced material: blood. The source is a middle-aged woman in good health.

This clonotype was recorded a few times. This chain links TRBV20-1 with TRBJ2-5; possible D gene TRBD1, 5 bases. The CDR3 runs 11 residues. CDR1 is DFQATT, CDR2 SNEGSKA, per germline (reference sequence). The V end was cut by 8 bases, the J end by 1 base, with 8 bases between. The CDR3 bases are TGCAGTACCACAGGCCAAGAGACCCAGTACTTC. Encoded protein: CSTTGQETQYF.

This clonotype was counted only a few times. The chain recombines TRBV7-9 with TRBJ2-4, with TRBD1 matching over 9 bases. The J call is uncertain, as TRBJ2-7 better fits the DNA end. Germline V lookup: CDR1 SEHNR, CDR2 FQNEAQ (reference sequence). This CDR3 is 14 amino acids long. CDR3 region: CASSYPQGAHEQYF. The CDR3 DNA is TGTGCCAGCAGCTATCCACAGGGGGCTCACGAGCAGTACTTC.

This clonotype came up a few times. V and J are TRBV29-1 and TRBJ2-1, with TRBD1 matching 8 bases. V lost 7 bases, J lost 11 bases, and 16 bases stayed unmatched. The CDR3 extends over 14 amino acids. Germline assignment: CDR1 SQVTM and CDR2 ANQGSEA. CDR3 amino acids: CSASDRGGQQKQFF. Written as DNA, the CDR3 is TGCAGCGCAAGCGACAGGGGAGGTCAACAGAAGCAGTTCTTC.

The J gene is TRBJ2-2, the V gene TRBV7-9, with D perhaps matching TRBD1 (7 bases). The V end was cut by 6 bases, the J end by 5 bases, with 16 bases between. This CDR3 spans 15 amino acids. CDR1 is SEHNR, CDR2 FQNEAQ, per germline (reference sequence). DNA of the CDR3: TGTGCCAGCAGGCCCCAGGGGGGTGTTACCGGGGAGCTGTTTTTT. Its translation is CASRPQGGVTGELFF.

Notes on this clonotype: A read error may produce the germline difference seen at one junction end. CDR3 in DNA: TGTGCTAGCAGGGACGGGACCAAAGGGACCCAGTACTTC. It translates to CASRDGTKGTQYF. The chain links TRBV7-7 to TRBJ2-5; D tentatively fits TRBD1 or TRBD2 (5 bases each). CDR3 size: 13 residues. Germline CDR1 reads SSHAT; CDR2 reads FNYEAQ (reference sequence).

The count of this clonotype is one. The chain has TRBV24-1 and TRBJ2-1; 10 nucleotides line up with TRBD2. From germline, CDR1 is KGHDR and CDR2 SFDVKD. With V trimmed by 4 bases and J by 1 base, 12 bases remained unmatched. The CDR3 is 19 amino acids. CDR3 DNA sequence: TGTGCCACCAGTGACCGCGAACTAGCGGGGAGTACATCCTACAATGAGCAGTTCTTC. Translating gives CATSDRELAGSTSYNEQFF.

This clonotype was recorded at least ten times. Here the CDR3 DNA reads TGTGCCAGCAGCTTAATGGCAGGGGCCAATGAGCAGTTCTTC. Translation gives CASSLMAGANEQFF. The chain recombines TRBV7-2 with TRBJ2-1, with D tentatively TRBD1 (6 bases). CDR1 and CDR2 (germline): SGHTA, FQGNSA. The length of the CDR3 is 14 residues. V was clipped by 2 bases and J by 6 bases, with 11 bases between them.

The rearrangement joins TRBV4-2 to TRBJ2-7; 10 bases match TRBD2. The CDR3 is 17 amino acids. After removal of 1 base from V and 1 base from J, the junction contained 7 bases not matched to a gene. Germline-derived CDR1 and CDR2 are LGHNA and YNFKEQ. The CDR3 coding sequence is TGTGCCAGCAGCCAAGTAGGGCTAGCGGGGGAATCCTACGAGCAGTACTTC. Its translation: CASSQVGLAGESYEQYF.

This clonotype was recorded a few times. The chain uses TRBV7-2 and TRBJ2-4; D not resolved. CDR1 and CDR2 from the germline V gene are SGHTA and FQGNSA. The CDR3 consists of 13 residues. V lost 5 bases to trimming and J lost 8 bases, with 13 bases between them. CDR3 in DNA: TGTGCCAGCAGCCGGATTTACGAGGACATTCAGTACTTC. As protein: CASSRIYEDIQYF.

The sample holds one count of this clonotype. CDR3 in DNA: TGTGCCAGCTCAACGACGAACAATGAGCAGTTCTTC. This gives the protein CASSTTNNEQFF. V usage is TRBV18 and J usage is TRBJ2-1; D remains ambiguous. The CDR3 sequence is 12 residues long. Trimming stripped 5 bases from V and 5 bases from J, with 7 bases between. Germline V CDR1 and CDR2: KGHSH, LQKENI.

The chain has TRBV24-1 and TRBJ2-1; D is ambiguous. The CDR3 contains 11 residues. Trimming removed 9 bases at V and 9 bases at J, with 11 bases between. Germline V gene lookup returns CDR1 KGHDR and CDR2 SFDVKD. The CDR3 region has the DNA TGTGCCACCGGCCCAAGTTCTGAGCAGTTCTTC. It yields the protein CATGPSSEQFF.

The V and J genes are TRBV5-1 and TRBJ2-1, with a tentative D call TRBD2 (6 bases). This CDR3 region has 14 residues. Trimming removed 4 bases at V and 10 bases at J, with 18 bases between. CDR1 is SGHRS and CDR2 is YFSETQ in the germline V gene. CDR3 in DNA: TGCGCCAGCAGCCTAGGAGGGCCATCTGGCGAGCAGTTCTTC. Its translation: CASSLGGPSGEQFF.

The chain links TRBV7-2 to TRBJ1-1, with unresolved D. The length of the CDR3 is 13 residues. Germline CDR1 is SGHTA and CDR2 is FQGNSA. V lost 1 base to trimming and J lost 8 bases, with 11 bases between them. For the CDR3, the DNA is TGTGCCAGCAGCTTAGGACCGAGCAGGGAAGCTTTCTTT. Translated, it gives CASSLGPSREAFF.

This rearrangement joins TRBV2 to TRBJ2-6; D perhaps matches TRBD2 (7 bases). The V end was cut by 11 bases, the J end by 5 bases, with 22 bases between. CDR1 and CDR2 (germline): SNHLY, FYNNEI. This CDR3 comprises 16 residues. The CDR3 nucleotides read TGTGCCCTGGGGGGGCAGTCCGGGTATCGGGCCAACGTCCTGACTTTC. Translating gives CALGGQSGYRANVLTF.

The chain is built from TRBV11-1 and TRBJ2-5; 8 nucleotides match TRBD1. The DNA matches TRBJ2-7 better at its end, which makes the J call doubtful. CDR1 is SGHAT and CDR2 is FQDESV in the germline V gene (reference sequence). This CDR3 has 14 amino acids. This CDR3 is CASSLGRDRNEQYF. The CDR3 bases are TGTGCCAGCAGCTTAGGGCGGGACAGGAACGAGCAGTACTTC.

V and J are TRBV4-1 and TRBJ1-2; tentative D call: TRBD1 (5 bases). Germline values: CDR1 MGHRA, CDR2 YSYEKL. The CDR3 extends over 16 amino acids. V was trimmed by 0 bases and J by 1 base, leaving 12 bases between them. The CDR3 sequence: CASSQDPDILNYGYTF. CDR3 DNA sequence: TGCGCCAGCAGCCAAGACCCGGACATCCTTAACTATGGCTACACCTTC.

This clonotype was recorded a few times. The V and J genes are TRBV7-2 and TRBJ1-2, with no clear D. V dropped 1 base and J dropped 4 bases, with 7 bases sitting between them. Per the germline V gene, CDR1 is SGHTA and CDR2 is FQGNSA. The CDR3 extends over 13 amino acids. CDR3 amino acids: CASSLVVLYGYTF. CDR3 bases: TGTGCCAGCAGCTTAGTTGTCCTCTATGGCTACACCTTC.